What follows are 5 T cell receptor beta chains derived from one specimen sequenced in a study of cytomegalovirus exposure and HLA in healthy donors. A multiplex PCR was run with 60 Vbeta primers and 13 Jbeta primers. Repertoires were generated with immunoSEQ multiplex PCR, while TCRdb's copy carries only in-frame clones and drops some. The table records more than 150,000 clones, 77% of them present only once. The sequenced material came from PBMCs. The receptors stem from a man aged 18 to 29 in good health and CMV-seronegative.

This clone has just a few counts. The J gene is TRBJ1-6, the V gene TRBV27; TRBD1 might be the D (6 bases). The CDR3 length is 16 residues. Trimming removed 8 bases at V and 4 bases at J, with 18 bases between. In germline, CDR1 is MNHEY, CDR2 SMNVEV (reference sequence). CDR3 in amino acids: CASGSARGWYNSPLHF. CDR3 coding DNA: TGTGCCAGCGGATCCGCAAGGGGGTGGTATAATTCACCCCTCCACTTT.

The chain combines TRBV4-1 with TRBJ1-1; 9 bases align to TRBD1. This CDR3 region has 17 residues. Looked up from germline, CDR1 is MGHRA and CDR2 is YSYEKL. J lost 1 base, V lost 4 bases, and 10 bases had no gene match. The CDR3 DNA reads TGCGCCAGCAGCCGGACTCAACTACAGGGGGCGAACACTGAAGCTTTCTTT. Translation gives CASSRTQLQGANTEAFF.

V is TRBV5-1 and J is TRBJ2-5, with 7 bases identical to TRBD2. CDR3 length equals 15 residues. The trim removed 2 bases at V and 3 bases at J, leaving 7 bases unmatched. Germline V gene data show CDR1 as SGHRS and CDR2 as YFSETQ. DNA for the CDR3: TGCGCCAGCAGCTTCGGCGGGGGACCAAAAGAGACCCAGTACTTC. Protein sequence: CASSFGGGPKETQYF.

The rearrangement links TRBV9 to TRBJ2-2, with 7 bases fitting TRBD1. The germline V gene has CDR1 SGDLS and CDR2 YYNGEE. J gave up 0 bases and V 0 bases, and 11 bases lay outside the gene matches. The CDR3 totals 19 residues. CDR3 DNA sequence: TGTGCCAGCAGCGTAGCCCTCTCGACAGGGACCACGAACACCGGGGAGCTGTTTTTT. Translation: CASSVALSTGTTNTGELFF.

The CDR3 coding sequence is TGCGCCAGCAGCCAAGATGTGAGGGTGTCCTATGGCTACACCTTC. Amino acids: CASSQDVRVSYGYTF. The chain couples TRBV4-1 to TRBJ1-2, with no clear D. Trimming removed 0 bases at V and 4 bases at J, with 12 bases between. The CDR3 covers 15 residues. Germline V gene sequence: CDR1 MGHRA, CDR2 YSYEKL.